Below are 11 T cell receptor beta chains sequenced from a single sample in a study of circulating CD8 cells and anti-PD-1 response in melanoma. Using around 14 ng of total RNA, TCR libraries were made with the QIAseq Immune Repertoire TCR panel. TCRdb recomputed calls from the reads with MiXCR, one row per CDR3 protein. The data show around 330 distinct CDR3 sequences, 11% seen once. Four subsets defined by PD-1 and/or TIGIT were sorted from live CD3+CD8+TCRalphabeta+ cells. The material was CD8+ T cells from PBMCs, obtained at baseline or after one month of anti-PD-1 therapy (not recorded which). These receptors were collected from a human donor with melanoma.

Relative to its sample, this clonotype is large (0.1 to 1%). This chain joins TRBV27 and TRBJ2-5; possible D gene TRBD2, 5 bases. Trimming shortened V by 5 bases and J by 7 bases, and 14 bases separated the two germline ends. The germline V gene encodes CDR1 MNHEY and CDR2 SMNVEV (reference sequence). CDR3 length: 13 amino acids. The CDR3 bases are TGTGCCAGCAGTCCCTCCCGACGGGGGACCCAGTACTTC. It is translated as CASSPSRRGTQYF.

This clonotype ranks as large. The rearrangement uses TRBV19 and TRBJ2-1, with 9 bases aligning to TRBD2. The ends lost 5 bases at V and 10 bases at J; junction bases unmatched: 3. The CDR3 loop spans 12 amino acids. The germline V gene has CDR1 LNHDA and CDR2 SQIVND (reference sequence). The CDR3 reads CASSVGTSEQFF. The CDR3 DNA reads as TGTGCCAGTAGTGTAGGGACTAGCGAGCAGTTCTTC.

This clonotype is termed medium-sized. The chain has TRBV4-2 and TRBJ2-2, with 12 nucleotides matching TRBD2. Germline trimming cut 8 bases from V and 0 bases from J; bases unmatched to any gene: 4. This CDR3 is 16 amino acids long. Germline V gene sequence: CDR1 LGHNA, CDR2 YNFKEQ. CDR3 bases: TGTGCCAGCTCGACTAGCGGGAGACCGAACACCGGGGAGCTGTTTTTT. Protein product: CASSTSGRPNTGELFF.

This clonotype turned up a few times. A much bigger clone sits one base away, suggesting this may be a read error. The chain carries TRBV4-2 and TRBJ2-7; D possibly uses TRBD1 or TRBD2 (5 bases each). Per germline, CDR1 LGHNA and CDR2 YNFKEQ. The CDR3 totals 15 residues. The CDR3 bases are TGTGCCAGCAGCCAAGATGGGGGTGACGGCTACGGGCAGTACTTC. This gives the protein CASSQDGGDGYGQYF.

By sample share, this clonotype is large (0.1 to 1%). V is TRBV27 and J is TRBJ1-1; tentatively, D is TRBD1 (5 bases). V was clipped by 10 bases and J by 5 bases, with 17 bases between them. Germline V gives CDR1 MNHEY, CDR2 SMNVEV (reference sequence). There are 13 residues in the CDR3. The CDR3 spells CATRGSVGTEAFF. The DNA of the CDR3 is TGTGCCACCCGGGGGTCCGTGGGAACTGAAGCTTTCTTT.

Judged by abundance, this clonotype is large (0.1 to 1%). The V gene is TRBV28, the J gene TRBJ2-7, with D maybe TRBD2 (5 bases). Germline V gives CDR1 MDHEN, CDR2 SYDVKM. Deletions cut 7 bases from V and 5 bases from J, with 18 bases between. This CDR3 region has 14 residues. The CDR3 protein is CASTSPAGIHEQYF. DNA for the CDR3: TGTGCCAGCACTTCCCCGGCGGGTATTCACGAGCAGTACTTC.

This clonotype is termed large. The rearrangement uses TRBV19 and TRBJ2-7; no firm D call. V shed 3 bases and J shed 0 bases, with 3 bases lying between them. The CDR3 is made up of 12 amino acids. CDR1 and CDR2 from the germline V gene are LNHDA and SQIVND (reference sequence). The CDR3 here is CASSMNSYEQYF. The CDR3 bases are TGTGCCAGTAGTATGAACTCCTACGAGCAGTACTTC.

By sample fraction, this clonotype is large. The chain joins TRBV28 to TRBJ2-7, with D perhaps TRBD1 or TRBD2 (5 bases each). Germline V gene sequence: CDR1 MDHEN, CDR2 SYDVKM. The CDR3 runs 15 residues. Trimming pared 3 bases from V and 6 bases from J, leaving 18 bases between. CDR3 sequence: CASSFGTESPLEQYF. CDR3 DNA sequence: TGTGCCAGCAGTTTTGGGACGGAATCCCCCCTCGAGCAGTACTTC.

Within the sample, this clonotype is large. At one boundary the junction diverges from the germline segment, which might be a read error. The chain is built from TRBV7-3 and TRBJ2-2; possible D gene TRBD1, 6 bases. This CDR3 has 17 residues. Per germline, CDR1 SGHTA and CDR2 FQGTGA. The chain's CDR3 is CASSLDLGHHPDTGELF. In nucleotides, the CDR3 is TGTGCCAGCAGCTTGGACCTGGGACACCACCCTGACACCGGGGAGCTGTTT. Complete variable domain (other parts from reference TRBV7-3 and TRBJ2-2): GAGVSQTPSNKVTEKGKYVELRCDPISGHTALYWYRQSLGQGPEFLIYFQGTGAADDSGLPNDRFFAVRPEGSVSTLKIQRTERGDSAVYLCASSLDLGHHPDTGELFGEGSRLTVL.

This clonotype counts as large (0.1 to 1%). V usage is TRBV20-1 and J usage is TRBJ1-2; 11 nucleotides line up with TRBD1. J gave up 3 bases and V 5 bases, and 8 bases lay outside the gene matches. The CDR3 length is 15 residues. CDR1 is DFQATT, CDR2 SNEGSKA, per germline (reference sequence). CDR3 sequence reads: CSAYIPGQGDYGYTF. For the CDR3, the DNA is TGCAGTGCTTATATACCGGGACAGGGGGACTATGGCTACACCTTC.

Regarding this clonotype: A far larger clone is off by one base, so a read error is likely. The chain links TRBV18 to TRBJ2-1; TRBD1 might be the D (6 bases). CDR1 and CDR2 from the germline V gene are KGHSH and LQKENI. V was cut by 3 bases and J by 10 bases, with 16 bases left in between. CDR3 length: 14 residues. In DNA form, the CDR3 reads TGTGCCAGCTCACCCACAGGGTACTTCGGCGAGCAGTTCTTC. Its protein is CASSPTGYFGEQFF.